This T cell receptor (beta chain) came from a study of blood T cells in healthy people across ages. It was with a sample-barcoded 5' primer and a J-beta primer mix that a second PCR of about 6 to 12 cycles was run. Every molecule of cDNA carried a tag from a template-switch adaptor with 12 random nucleotides. TCRdb recomputed calls from the 5' RACE reads with MiXCR, one row per CDR3 protein. Of a few hundred thousand distinct CDR3 sequences listed, roughly half are singletons. The study, taken as a whole, reports: With naive T cell percentage, TCR beta diversity showed a strong correlation.

A minimum of 6.5 million PBMCs was isolated per sample. Extracted total RNA amounted to at least 5.5 micrograms for each sample. In regard to this clonotype: Its antigen remains unidentified.

This CDR3 is 14 amino acids long. V was pared by 7 bases and J by 2 bases, with 3 bases of the junction left unmatched. The origin of this receptor is a man aged 55 to 70 in good health. The chain joins TRBV12-3 or TRBV12-4 to TRBJ2-3, with 10 bases aligning to TRBD2. Sequencing was performed on blood. In nucleotides, the CDR3 is TGTGCCAGCACTAGCGGGGGCACCACAGATACGCAGTATTTT. This codes for CASTSGGTTDTQYF.